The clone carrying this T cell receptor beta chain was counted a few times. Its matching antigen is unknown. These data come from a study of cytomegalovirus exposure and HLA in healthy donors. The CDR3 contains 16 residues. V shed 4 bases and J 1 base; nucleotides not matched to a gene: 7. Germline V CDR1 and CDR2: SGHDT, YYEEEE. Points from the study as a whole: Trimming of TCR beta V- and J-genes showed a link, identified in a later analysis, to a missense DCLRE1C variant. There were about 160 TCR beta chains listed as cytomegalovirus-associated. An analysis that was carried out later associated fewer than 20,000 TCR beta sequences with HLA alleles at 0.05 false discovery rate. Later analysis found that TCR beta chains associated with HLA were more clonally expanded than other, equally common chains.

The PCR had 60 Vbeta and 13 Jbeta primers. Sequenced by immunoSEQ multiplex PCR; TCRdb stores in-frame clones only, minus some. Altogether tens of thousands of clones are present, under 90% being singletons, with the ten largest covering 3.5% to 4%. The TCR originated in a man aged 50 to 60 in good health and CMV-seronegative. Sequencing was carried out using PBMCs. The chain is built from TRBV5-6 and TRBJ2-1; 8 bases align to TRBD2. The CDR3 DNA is TGTGCCAGCAGCGGGTTCCGGGGGGGGTCCTACAATGAGCAGTTCTTC. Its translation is CASSGFRGGSYNEQFF.